This T cell receptor (beta chain) is drawn from a study of cytomegalovirus exposure and HLA in healthy donors. Comments on this clone: Its cognate antigen is unknown. A read error may account for a junction end that differs from germline.

Germline V gene data show CDR1 as SEHNR and CDR2 as FQNEAQ (reference sequence). The CDR3 contains 16 residues. Study-wide results and limits: Reportedly, diagnosis of cytomegalovirus status by the classifier showed high specificity and sensitivity.

Primers included in the PCR were 60 Vbeta and 13 Jbeta primers. The table came from immunoSEQ multiplex PCR; TCRdb's copy has only in-frame clones and leaves some out. The sample consists of 120,000 to 150,000 clones, 76% of them appearing once. The chain has TRBV7-9 and TRBJ2-7, with D maybe TRBD2 (5 bases). The sequence was collected from a woman aged 35 to 49 in good health and CMV-seronegative. The sequenced sample consisted of PBMCs. The CDR3 is CSSSLGSGRSSYEQYF. For the CDR3, the DNA is TGTTCCAGCAGCTTAGGAAGCGGTAGAAGTTCCTACGAGCAGTACTTC.